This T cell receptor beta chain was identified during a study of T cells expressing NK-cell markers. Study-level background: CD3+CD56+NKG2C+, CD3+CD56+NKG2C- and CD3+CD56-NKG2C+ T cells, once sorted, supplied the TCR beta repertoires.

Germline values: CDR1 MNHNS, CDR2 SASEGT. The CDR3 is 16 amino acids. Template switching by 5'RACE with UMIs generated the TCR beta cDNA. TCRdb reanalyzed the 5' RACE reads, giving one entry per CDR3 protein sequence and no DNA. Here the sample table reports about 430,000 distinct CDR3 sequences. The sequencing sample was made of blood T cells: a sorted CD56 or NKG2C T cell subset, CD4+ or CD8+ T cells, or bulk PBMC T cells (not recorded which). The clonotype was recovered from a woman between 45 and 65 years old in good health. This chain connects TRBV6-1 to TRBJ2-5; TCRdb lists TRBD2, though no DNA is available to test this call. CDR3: CASSGSGLRGGETQYF.